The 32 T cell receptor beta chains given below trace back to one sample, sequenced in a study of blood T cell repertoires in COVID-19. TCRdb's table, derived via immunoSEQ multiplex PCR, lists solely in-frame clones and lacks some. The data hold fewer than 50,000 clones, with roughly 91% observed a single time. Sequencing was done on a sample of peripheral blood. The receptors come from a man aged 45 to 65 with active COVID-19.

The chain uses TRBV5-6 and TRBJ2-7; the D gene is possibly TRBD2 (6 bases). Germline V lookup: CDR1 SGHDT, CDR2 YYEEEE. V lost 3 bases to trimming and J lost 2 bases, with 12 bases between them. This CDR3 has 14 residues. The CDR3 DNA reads TGTGCCAGCAGCTGGACGGGGGTGCCCTACGAGCAGTACTTC. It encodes CASSWTGVPYEQYF.

The CDR3 region has the DNA TGCGCCAGCAGCTCGGGACAGAACACTGAAGCTTTCTTT. The encoded protein is CASSSGQNTEAFF. V gene TRBV5-1 combines with J gene TRBJ1-1; D is possibly TRBD1 (6 bases). CDR3 length: 13 residues. Trimming took off 3 bases at V and 1 base at J, with 7 bases between the two ends. Germline assignment: CDR1 SGHRS and CDR2 YFSETQ. Full variable domain (missing parts from reference TRBV5-1 and TRBJ1-1): KAGVTQTPRYLIKTRGQQVTLSCSPISGHRSVSWYQQTPGQGLQFLFEYFSETQRNKGNFPGRFSGRQFSNSRSEMNVSTLELGDSALYLCASSSGQNTEAFFGQGTRLTVV.

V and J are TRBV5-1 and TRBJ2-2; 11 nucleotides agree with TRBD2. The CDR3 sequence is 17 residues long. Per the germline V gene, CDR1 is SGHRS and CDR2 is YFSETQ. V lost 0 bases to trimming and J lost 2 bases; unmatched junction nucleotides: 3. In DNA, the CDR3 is TGCGCCAGCAGCTTGGGACTAGCGGGAACTAACACCGGGGAGCTGTTTTTT. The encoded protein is CASSLGLAGTNTGELFF.

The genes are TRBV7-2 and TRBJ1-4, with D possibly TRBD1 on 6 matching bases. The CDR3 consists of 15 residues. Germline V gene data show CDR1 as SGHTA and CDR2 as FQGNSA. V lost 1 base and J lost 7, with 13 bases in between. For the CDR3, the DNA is TGTGCCAGCAGCTTAGTGGGGGGGCAGGGTGAAAAACTGTTTTTT. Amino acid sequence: CASSLVGGQGEKLFF.

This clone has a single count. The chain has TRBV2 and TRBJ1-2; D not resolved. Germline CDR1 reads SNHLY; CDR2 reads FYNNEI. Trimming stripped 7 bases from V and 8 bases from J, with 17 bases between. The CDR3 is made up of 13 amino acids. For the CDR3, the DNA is TGTGCCAGCAACCCAGGCACAATCGCAGGCTACACCTTC. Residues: CASNPGTIAGYTF.

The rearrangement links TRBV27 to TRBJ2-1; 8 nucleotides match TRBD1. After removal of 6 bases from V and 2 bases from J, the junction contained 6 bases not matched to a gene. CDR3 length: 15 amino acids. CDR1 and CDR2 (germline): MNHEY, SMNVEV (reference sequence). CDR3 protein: CASRPPGGAYNEQFF. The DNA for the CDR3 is TGTGCCAGCAGGCCTCCAGGGGGCGCCTACAATGAGCAGTTCTTC.

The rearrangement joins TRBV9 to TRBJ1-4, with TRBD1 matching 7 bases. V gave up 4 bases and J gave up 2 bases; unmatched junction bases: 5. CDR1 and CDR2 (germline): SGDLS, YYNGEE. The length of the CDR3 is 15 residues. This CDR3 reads CASSPPGGTNEKLFF. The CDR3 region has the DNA TGTGCCAGCAGCCCTCCAGGGGGGACTAATGAAAAACTGTTTTTT.

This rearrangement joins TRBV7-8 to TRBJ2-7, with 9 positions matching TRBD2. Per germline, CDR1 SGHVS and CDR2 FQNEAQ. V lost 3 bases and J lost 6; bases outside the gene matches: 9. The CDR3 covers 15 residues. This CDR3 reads CASSFRRVAGVEQYF. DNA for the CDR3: TGTGCCAGCAGCTTTAGGCGGGTAGCGGGAGTCGAGCAGTACTTC.

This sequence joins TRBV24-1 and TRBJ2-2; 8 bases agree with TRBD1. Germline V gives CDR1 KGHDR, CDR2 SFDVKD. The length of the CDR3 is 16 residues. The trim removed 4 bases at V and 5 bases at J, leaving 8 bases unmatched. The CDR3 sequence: CATSDSDRAGTGELFF. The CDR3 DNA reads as TGTGCCACCAGTGACTCGGACAGGGCGGGGACCGGGGAGCTGTTTTTT.

CDR3 in DNA: TGTGCCAGCAGTTCCCCGGCTAGCGGGTCCCAGTACTTC. This sequence encodes CASSSPASGSQYF. The rearrangement links TRBV6-2 or TRBV6-3 to TRBJ2-5, with TRBD2 matching 8 bases. J was trimmed by 9 bases and V by 4 bases; bases with no gene match: 7. From germline, CDR1 is MNHEY and CDR2 SVGEGT. The CDR3 sequence is 13 residues long.

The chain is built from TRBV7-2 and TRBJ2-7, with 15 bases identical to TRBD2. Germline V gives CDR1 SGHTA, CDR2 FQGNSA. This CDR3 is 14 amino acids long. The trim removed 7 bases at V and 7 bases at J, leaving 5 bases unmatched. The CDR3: CASTPGLAGGEQYF. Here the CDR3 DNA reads TGTGCCAGCACACCGGGACTAGCGGGAGGTGAGCAGTACTTC.

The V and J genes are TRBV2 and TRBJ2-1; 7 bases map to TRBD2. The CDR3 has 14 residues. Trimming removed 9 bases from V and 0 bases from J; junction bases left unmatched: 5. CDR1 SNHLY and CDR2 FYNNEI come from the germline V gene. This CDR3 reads CASLAGGSYNEQFF. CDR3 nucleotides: TGTGCCAGTTTAGCGGGTGGCTCCTACAATGAGCAGTTCTTC.

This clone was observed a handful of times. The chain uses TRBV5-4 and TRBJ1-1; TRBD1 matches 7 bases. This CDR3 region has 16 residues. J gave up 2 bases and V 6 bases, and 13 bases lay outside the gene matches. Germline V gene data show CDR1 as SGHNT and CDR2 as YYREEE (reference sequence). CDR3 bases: TGTGCCAGCACCGTGGTGGGTAACAGGGGTAACACTGAAGCTTTCTTT. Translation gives CASTVVGNRGNTEAFF.

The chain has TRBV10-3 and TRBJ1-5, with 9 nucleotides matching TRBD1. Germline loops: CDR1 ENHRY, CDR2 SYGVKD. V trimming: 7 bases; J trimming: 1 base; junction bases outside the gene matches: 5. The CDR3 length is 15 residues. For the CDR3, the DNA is TGTGCCATCAAACCGGGACAGGGAAGCAATCAGCCCCAGCATTTT. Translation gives CAIKPGQGSNQPQHF.

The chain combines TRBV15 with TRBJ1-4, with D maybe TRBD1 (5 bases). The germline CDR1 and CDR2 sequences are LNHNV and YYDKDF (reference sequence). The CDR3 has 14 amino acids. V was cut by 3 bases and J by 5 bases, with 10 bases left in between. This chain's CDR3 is CATSSTDTNEKLFF. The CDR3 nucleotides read TGTGCCACCAGCAGCACGGACACAAATGAAAAACTGTTTTTT. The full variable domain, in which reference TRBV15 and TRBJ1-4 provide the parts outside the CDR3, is DAMVIQNPRYQVTQFGKPVTLSCSQTLNHNVMYWYQQKSSQAPKLLFHYYDKDFNNEADTPDNFQSRRPNTSFCFLDIRSPGLGDTAMYLCATSSTDTNEKLFFGSGTQLSVL.

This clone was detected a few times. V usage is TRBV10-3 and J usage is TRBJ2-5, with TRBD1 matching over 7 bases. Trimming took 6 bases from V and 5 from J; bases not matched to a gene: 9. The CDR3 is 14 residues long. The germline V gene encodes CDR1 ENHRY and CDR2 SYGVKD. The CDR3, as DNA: TGTGCCATCAGACGGACAGGCTTGGGGGAGACCCAGTACTTC. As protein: CAIRRTGLGETQYF.

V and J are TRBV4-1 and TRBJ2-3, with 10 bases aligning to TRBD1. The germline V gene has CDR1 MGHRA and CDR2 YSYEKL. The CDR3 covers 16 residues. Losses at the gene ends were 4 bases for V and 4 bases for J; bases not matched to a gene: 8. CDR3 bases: TGCGCCAGCAGCCCTAGACAGGGGGCGCGACCAGATACGCAGTATTTT. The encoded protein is CASSPRQGARPDTQYF.

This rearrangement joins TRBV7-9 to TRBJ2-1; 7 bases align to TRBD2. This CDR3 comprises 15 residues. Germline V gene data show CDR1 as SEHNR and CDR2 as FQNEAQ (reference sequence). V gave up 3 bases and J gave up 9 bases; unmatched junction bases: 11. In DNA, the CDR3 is TGTGCCAGCAGCTTCCAGCGGGATTCGAGGAGTGAGCAGTTCTTC. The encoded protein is CASSFQRDSRSEQFF.

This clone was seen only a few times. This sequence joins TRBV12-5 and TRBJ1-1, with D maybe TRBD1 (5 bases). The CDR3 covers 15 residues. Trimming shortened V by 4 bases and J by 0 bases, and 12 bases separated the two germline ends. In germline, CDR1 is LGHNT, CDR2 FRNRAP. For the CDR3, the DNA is TGTGCTAGTGGTTCCACTCAGGGTATGAACACTGAAGCTTTCTTT. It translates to CASGSTQGMNTEAFF.

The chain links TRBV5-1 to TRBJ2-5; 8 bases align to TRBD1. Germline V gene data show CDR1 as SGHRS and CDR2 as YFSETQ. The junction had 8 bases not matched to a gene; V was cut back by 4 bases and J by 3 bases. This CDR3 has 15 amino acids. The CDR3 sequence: CASSATGQGKETQYF. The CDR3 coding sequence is TGCGCCAGCAGCGCTACCGGACAGGGAAAAGAGACCCAGTACTTC.

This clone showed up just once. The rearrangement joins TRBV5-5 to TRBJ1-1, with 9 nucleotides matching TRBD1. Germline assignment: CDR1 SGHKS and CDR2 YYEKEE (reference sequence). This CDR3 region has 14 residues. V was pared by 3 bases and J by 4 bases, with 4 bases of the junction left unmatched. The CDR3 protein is CASSWTGVATEAFF. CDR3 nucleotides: TGTGCCAGCAGCTGGACAGGGGTGGCCACTGAAGCTTTCTTT.

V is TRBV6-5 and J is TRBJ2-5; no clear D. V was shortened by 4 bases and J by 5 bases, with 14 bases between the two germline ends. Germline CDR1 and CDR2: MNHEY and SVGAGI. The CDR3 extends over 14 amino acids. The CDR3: CASSSISLSETQYF. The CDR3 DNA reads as TGTGCCAGCAGTTCAATCAGTTTGTCGGAGACCCAGTACTTC.

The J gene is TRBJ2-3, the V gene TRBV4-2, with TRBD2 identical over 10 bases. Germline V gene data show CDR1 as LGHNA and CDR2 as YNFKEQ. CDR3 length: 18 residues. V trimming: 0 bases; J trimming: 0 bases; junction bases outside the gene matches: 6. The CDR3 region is CASSQDWASGGSTDTQYF. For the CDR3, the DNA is TGTGCCAGCAGCCAAGATTGGGCTAGCGGGGGTAGCACAGATACGCAGTATTTT.

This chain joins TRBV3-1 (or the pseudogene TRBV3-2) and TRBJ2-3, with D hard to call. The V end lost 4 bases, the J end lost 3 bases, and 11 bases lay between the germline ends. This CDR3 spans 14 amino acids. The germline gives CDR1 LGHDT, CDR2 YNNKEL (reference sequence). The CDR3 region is CASSPPDFTDTQYF. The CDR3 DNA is TGTGCCAGCAGCCCCCCCGACTTTACAGATACGCAGTATTTT.

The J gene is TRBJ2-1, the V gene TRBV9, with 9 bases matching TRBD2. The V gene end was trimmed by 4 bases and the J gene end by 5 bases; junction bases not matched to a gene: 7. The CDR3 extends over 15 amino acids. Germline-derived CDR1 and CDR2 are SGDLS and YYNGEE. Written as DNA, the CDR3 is TGTGCCAGCAGCCTCCGACTAGCGGCAAACAATGAGCAGTTCTTC. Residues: CASSLRLAANNEQFF.

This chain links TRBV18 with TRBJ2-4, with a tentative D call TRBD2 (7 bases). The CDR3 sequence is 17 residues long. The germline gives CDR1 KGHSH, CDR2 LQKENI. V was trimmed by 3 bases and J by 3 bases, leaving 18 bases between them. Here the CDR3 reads CASSPRGGQGVKNIQYF. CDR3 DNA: TGTGCCAGCTCACCCCGCGGGGGCCAGGGCGTCAAAAACATTCAGTACTTC.

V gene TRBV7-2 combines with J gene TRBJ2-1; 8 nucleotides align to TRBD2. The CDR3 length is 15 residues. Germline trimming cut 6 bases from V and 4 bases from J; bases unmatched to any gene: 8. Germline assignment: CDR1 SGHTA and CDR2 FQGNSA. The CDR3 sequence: CASRQAGAAYNEQFF. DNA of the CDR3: TGTGCCAGCAGACAAGCGGGAGCTGCGTACAATGAGCAGTTCTTC.

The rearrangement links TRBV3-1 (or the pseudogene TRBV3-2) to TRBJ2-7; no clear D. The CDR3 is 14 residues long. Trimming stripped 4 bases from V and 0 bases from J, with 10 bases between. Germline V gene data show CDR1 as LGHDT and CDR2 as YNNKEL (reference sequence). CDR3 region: CASSPVRSSYEQYF. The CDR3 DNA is TGTGCCAGCAGCCCTGTCAGGTCCTCCTACGAGCAGTACTTC.

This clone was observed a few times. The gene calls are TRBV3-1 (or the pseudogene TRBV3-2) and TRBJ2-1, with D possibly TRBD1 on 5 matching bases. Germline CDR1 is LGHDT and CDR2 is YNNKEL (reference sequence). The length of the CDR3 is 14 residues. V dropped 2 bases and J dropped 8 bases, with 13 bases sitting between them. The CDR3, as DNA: TGTGCCAGCAGCCAAAAGGGGTCCTCGGATGAGCAGTTCTTC. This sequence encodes CASSQKGSSDEQFF.

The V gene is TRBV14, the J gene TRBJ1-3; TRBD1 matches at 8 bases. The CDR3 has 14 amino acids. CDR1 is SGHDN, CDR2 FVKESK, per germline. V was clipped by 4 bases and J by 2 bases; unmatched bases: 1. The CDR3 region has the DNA TGTGCCAGCAGCCGGGACAGGCCTGGAAACACCATATATTTT. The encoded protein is CASSRDRPGNTIYF.

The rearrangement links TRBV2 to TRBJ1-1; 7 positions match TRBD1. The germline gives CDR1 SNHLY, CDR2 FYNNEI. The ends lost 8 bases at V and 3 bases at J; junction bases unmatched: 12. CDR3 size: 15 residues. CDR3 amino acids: CASLRDRPRDTEAFF. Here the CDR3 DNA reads TGTGCCAGCCTTCGGGACAGACCGAGGGACACTGAAGCTTTCTTT.

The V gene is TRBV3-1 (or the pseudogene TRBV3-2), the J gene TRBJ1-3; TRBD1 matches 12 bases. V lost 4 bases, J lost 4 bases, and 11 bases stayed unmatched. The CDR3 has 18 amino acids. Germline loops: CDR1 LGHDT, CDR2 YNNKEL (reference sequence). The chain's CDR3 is CASSRVAGQGATGNTIYF. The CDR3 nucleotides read TGTGCCAGCAGCCGGGTAGCGGGACAGGGGGCAACGGGAAACACCATATATTTT.